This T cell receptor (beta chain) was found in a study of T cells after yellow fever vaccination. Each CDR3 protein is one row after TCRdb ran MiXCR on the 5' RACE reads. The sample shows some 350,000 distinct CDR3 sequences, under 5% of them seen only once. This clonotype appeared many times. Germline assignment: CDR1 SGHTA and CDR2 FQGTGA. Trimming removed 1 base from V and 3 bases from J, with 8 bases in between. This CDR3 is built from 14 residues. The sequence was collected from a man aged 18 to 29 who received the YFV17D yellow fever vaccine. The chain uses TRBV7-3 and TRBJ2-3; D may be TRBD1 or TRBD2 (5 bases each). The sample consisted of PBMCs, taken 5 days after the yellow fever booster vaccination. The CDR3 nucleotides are TGTGCCAGCAGCTTAAGAGGGGAGACAGATACGCAGTATTTT. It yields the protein CASSLRGETDTQYF.